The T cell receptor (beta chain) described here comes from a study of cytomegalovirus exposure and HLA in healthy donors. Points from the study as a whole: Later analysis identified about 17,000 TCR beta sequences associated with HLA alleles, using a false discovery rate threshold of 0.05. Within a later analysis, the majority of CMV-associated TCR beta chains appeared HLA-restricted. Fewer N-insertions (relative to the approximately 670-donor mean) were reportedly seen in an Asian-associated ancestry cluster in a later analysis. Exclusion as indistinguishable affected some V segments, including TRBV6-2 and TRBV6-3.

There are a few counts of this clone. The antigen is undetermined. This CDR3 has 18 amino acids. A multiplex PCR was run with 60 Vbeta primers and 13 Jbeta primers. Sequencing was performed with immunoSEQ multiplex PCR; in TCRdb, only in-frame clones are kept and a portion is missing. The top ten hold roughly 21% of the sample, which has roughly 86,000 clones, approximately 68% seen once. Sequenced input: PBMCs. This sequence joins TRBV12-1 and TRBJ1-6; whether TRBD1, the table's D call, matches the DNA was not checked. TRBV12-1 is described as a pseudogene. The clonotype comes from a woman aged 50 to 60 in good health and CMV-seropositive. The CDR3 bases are TGTGCCAGCAGCCTTACGACAGGGCCTAGCTCCTATAATTCACCCCTCCACTTT. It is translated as CASSLTTGPSSYNSPLHF.